A selection of T cell receptor beta chains follows, all from one sample in a study of neurological immune-mediated disorders. TCRdb independently ran MiXCR on the 5' RACE reads; one entry per CDR3 protein. Of tens of thousands of distinct CDR3 sequences in the sample, roughly 3.9% were seen once. Sequencing was carried out using PBMCs. The receptors derive from a young man with multiple sclerosis. Each CDR3 is given with its conserved first and last residue. Fields, in order: V gene, J gene, CDR3 length, clone size, D gene, CDR3 DNA, CDR3 protein. D genes are given only for firm matches. Part of the rows lack a size; the others show once, few, many or a class for expanded clones.

TRBV10-3	TRBJ2-6	15	many	NA	TGTGCCATCAGTGGAGCAAGCTCTGGGGCCAACGTCCTGACTTTC	CAISGASSGANVLTF
TRBV20-1	TRBJ2-7	13	many	TRBD2	TGCAGTGGGGGGGGAGCGGGTTTGTACGAGCAGTACTTC	CSGGGAGLYEQYF
TRBV4-1	TRBJ2-5	14	many	TRBD2	TGCGCCAGCAGCCAAAGTTCAGCGGGGGAGACCCAGTACTTC	CASSQSSAGETQYF
TRBV7-2	TRBJ2-7	13	many	TRBD1	TGTGCCAGCAGCATCGGACAGGGGTACGAGCAGTACTTC	CASSIGQGYEQYF
TRBV3-1	TRBJ1-2	19	many	NA	TGTGCCAGCAGCCAAAGCCGCATGGACCCGGACCCTACTAACTATGGCTACACCTTC	CASSQSRMDPDPTNYGYTF
TRBV27	TRBJ2-4	19	many	TRBD2	TGTGCCAGCAGTCCCCTTCTAGCGGGGGGTCCTGACGGTAAAAACATTCAGTACTTC	CASSPLLAGGPDGKNIQYF
TRBV7-2	TRBJ2-7	13	many	TRBD2	TGTGCCAGCAGCTTAACAGCGGGGGGCGAGCAGTACTTC	CASSLTAGGEQYF
TRBV5-1	TRBJ2-3	15	many	NA	TGCGCCACGCAAGCCACAGGGCTCCCCACAGATACGCAGTATTTT	CATQATGLPTDTQYF
TRBV5-1	TRBJ2-2	13	many	NA	TGCGCCAGCAGCTTGGAGATCCTCGGGGAGCTGTTTTTT	CASSLEILGELFF
TRBV3-1	TRBJ2-5	17	many	TRBD1	TGTGCCAGCAGCAGGGAGGAGTGGACAGGGGTAAAAGAGACCCAGTACTTC	CASSREEWTGVKETQYF
TRBV20-1	TRBJ1-1	13	many	NA	TGCAGTGCCGAAAAAAGGGGGTCCCGTGAAGCTTTCTTT	CSAEKRGSREAFF
TRBV11-2	TRBJ2-7	14	few	NA	TGTGCCAGCAGCTTAGTCTCTAGCGTTTACGAGCAGTACTTC	CASSLVSSVYEQYF
TRBV9	TRBJ1-2	16	many	TRBD1	TGTGCCAGCAGCGGAGAAGGACAGGGGGACTTCTATGGCTACACCTTC	CASSGEGQGDFYGYTF
TRBV7-8	TRBJ1-4	15	many	NA	TGTGCCAGCAGCCCCCGGGGAGCAACTAATGAAAAACTGTTTTTT	CASSPRGATNEKLFF
TRBV6-6	TRBJ2-1	15	many	TRBD1	TGTGCCAGCAGTCTAGGACAGGGGGATGTCAATGAGCAGTTCTTC	CASSLGQGDVNEQFF
TRBV5-5	TRBJ1-5	16	many	TRBD1	TGTGCCAGCAGCTTGGGACAGGGGAGTGGCAATCAGCCCCAGCATTTT	CASSLGQGSGNQPQHF
TRBV3-1	TRBJ2-7	13	many	NA	TGTGCCAGCAGCCAAGATCACAGTTACGAGCAGTACTTC	CASSQDHSYEQYF
TRBV12-3/TRBV12-4	TRBJ1-1	15	NA	TRBD1	TGTGCCAGCAGTTTGTGGACAGGGTCGGGGAGAGAAGCTTTCTTT	CASSLWTGSGREAFF
TRBV5-5	TRBJ2-7	15	many	TRBD1	TGTGCCAGCAGCTTGGGGACAGGGTTCTTCTACGAGCAGTACTTC	CASSLGTGFFYEQYF
TRBV6-6	TRBJ1-5	17	many	TRBD1	TGTGCCAGCAGTTACTCCGGACAGGGTAATAGCAATCAGCCCCAGCATTTT	CASSYSGQGNSNQPQHF
TRBV6-5	TRBJ1-6	12	many	NA	TGTGCCAGCAGTTACCGGGGTATACCCCTCCACTTT	CASSYRGIPLHF
TRBV20-1	TRBJ2-7	13	few	NA	TGCAGTGCCCGGGTGGGGTCCAGCTACGAGCAGTACTTC	CSARVGSSYEQYF
TRBV15	TRBJ2-7	15	many	NA	TGTGCCACCAGCCAGAGTCCGGACACCTCCTACGAGCAGTACTTC	CATSQSPDTSYEQYF
TRBV18	TRBJ2-1	15	many	TRBD1	TGTGCCAGCTCACCAAACGGACAGGGGGTTGGTGAGCAGTTCTTC	CASSPNGQGVGEQFF
TRBV7-3	TRBJ1-1	13	many	NA	TGTGCCAGCAGCTTATGGCAGGAAACTGAAGCTTTCTTT	CASSLWQETEAFF
TRBV29-1	TRBJ2-3	16	NA	TRBD2	TGCAGCGTTGAAGATCTAAGCGGGGGGCGCACAGATACGCAGTATTTT	CSVEDLSGGRTDTQYF
TRBV24-1	TRBJ2-3	12	few	NA	TGTGCCACCAGTGATCAGACAGATACGCAGTATTTT	CATSDQTDTQYF
TRBV25-1	TRBJ2-5	16	many	TRBD2	TGTGCCAGCAGTGACCCCGGACTAGCGGGGGAAGAGACCCAGTACTTC	CASSDPGLAGEETQYF
TRBV6-6	TRBJ1-1	13	few	NA	TGTGCCAGCAGTTCTAGAGACAGGTTTGAAGCTTTCTTT	CASSSRDRFEAFF
TRBV5-6	TRBJ2-1	12	many	TRBD2	TGTGCCAGCAGCGCGGGAGGGTATCAGCAGTTCTTC	CASSAGGYQQFF
TRBV4-1	TRBJ1-2	15	many	NA	TGCGCCAGCAGCCAAGAGTTAGGGAATCTGCGTGGCTACACCTTC	CASSQELGNLRGYTF
TRBV10-3	TRBJ1-2	18	many	TRBD1	TGTGCCATCAGTGAGCATCATATGCCGGGACAGGGGTTTGGTGGCTACACCTTC	CAISEHHMPGQGFGGYTF
TRBV20-1	TRBJ2-2	14	many	NA	TGCAGTGCTAGAATGAGCGCGAACACCGGGGAGCTGTTTTTT	CSARMSANTGELFF
TRBV6-5	TRBJ1-1	14	many	NA	TGTGCCAGCAGTTCAGGGGCTGGGAACACTGAAGCTTTCTTT	CASSSGAGNTEAFF
TRBV11-2	TRBJ2-2	15	many	TRBD2	TGTGCCAGCAGCCTCTCCGGGGGGAGCACCGGGGAGCTGTTTTTT	CASSLSGGSTGELFF
TRBV18	TRBJ2-3	16	many	TRBD2	TGTGCCAGCTCACCCCTAGCGGGGGGCCCCACAGATACGCAGTATTTT	CASSPLAGGPTDTQYF
TRBV5-1	TRBJ2-1	15	many	NA	TGCGCCAGCAGCTCTGCCGGGGCACCCAACAATGAGCAGTTCTTC	CASSSAGAPNNEQFF
TRBV4-1	TRBJ1-2	15	many	NA	TGCGCCAGCAGCCAAGGGGGGAGGGGTGACTATGGCTACACCTTC	CASSQGGRGDYGYTF
TRBV6-6	TRBJ1-1	17	medium-sized	TRBD1	TGTGCCAGCAGGCTGCCACGGGACAGGGGGTTCTATACTGAAGCTTTCTTT	CASRLPRDRGFYTEAFF
TRBV20-1	TRBJ2-3	16	many	TRBD2	TGCAGTGCTAGAGATAGCACTAGCGGGGGGGGGTCCACGCAGTATTTT	CSARDSTSGGGSTQYF
TRBV20-1	TRBJ2-1	13	many	TRBD2	TGCAGTGCTCCGGGACTAGGATACAATGAGCAGTTCTTC	CSAPGLGYNEQFF
TRBV3-1	TRBJ2-3	15	many	NA	TGTGCCAGCAGCCAAGTTACCGGGGGACAAGATACGCAGTATTTT	CASSQVTGGQDTQYF
TRBV20-1	TRBJ2-1	13	many	TRBD2	TGCAGTGCTTATAGCGGGGGGAACAATGAGCAGTTCTTC	CSAYSGGNNEQFF
TRBV18	TRBJ1-3	15	many	NA	TGTGCCAGCTCACCATCACGAGTCTCTGGAAACACCATATATTTT	CASSPSRVSGNTIYF
TRBV5-1	TRBJ2-7	11	few	NA	TGCGCCAGCAGCTTGGAGTCCGAGCAGTACTTC	CASSLESEQYF